The clone carrying this T cell receptor beta chain has more than one count but fewer than ten. The source of the sample is a study of cytomegalovirus exposure and HLA in healthy donors. The PCR ran on 60 Vbeta and 13 Jbeta primers. Libraries were prepared by immunoSEQ multiplex PCR; TCRdb keeps only in-frame clonotypes and omits some of them. The sample records approximately 160,000 clones, roughly 77% being singletons. Source material: PBMCs. The TCR was taken from a woman aged 40 to 49 in good health and CMV-seropositive.

The CDR3 DNA sequence: TGCAGCGTCATGATGCAGGTCTATGGCTACACCTTC. Translating it yields CSVMMQVYGYTF. The chain carries TRBV29-1 and TRBJ1-2; D is unresolved. The germline V gene encodes CDR1 SQVTM and CDR2 ANQGSEA. The CDR3 has 12 amino acids. V lost 6 bases and J 4 bases, leaving 12 bases between the germline ends.